Each of the 26 T cell receptor beta chains below was sequenced from the same sample in a study of blood T cell repertoires in COVID-19. Sequencing used immunoSEQ multiplex PCR; TCRdb keeps in-frame clones, though not all of them. The data hold 120,000 to 150,000 clones, with roughly 88% observed a single time. Sequencing was performed on peripheral blood. These receptors were taken from a woman between 50 and 59 years old in a cohort sampled during active or convalescent COVID-19.

This clone was recorded once. V usage is TRBV29-1 and J usage is TRBJ2-7; 9 nucleotides match TRBD1. J lost 6 bases, V lost 1 base, and 4 bases had no gene match. This CDR3 spans 13 amino acids. Germline V CDR1 and CDR2: SQVTM, ANQGSEA. The CDR3, as DNA: TGCAGCGTTGAAGGATACAGGGGGCTCGAGCAGTACTTC. Amino acid sequence: CSVEGYRGLEQYF.

The rearrangement joins TRBV19 to TRBJ1-3, with D perhaps TRBD1 (6 bases). This CDR3 comprises 16 residues. CDR1 and CDR2 (germline): LNHDA, SQIVND (reference sequence). V was shortened by 3 bases and J by 4 bases, with 16 bases between the two germline ends. The CDR3 protein is CASSIGQGIRGNTIYF. In nucleotides, the CDR3 is TGTGCCAGTAGTATCGGGCAGGGGATAAGAGGAAACACCATATATTTT.

This sequence joins TRBV2 and TRBJ1-1; tentative D call: TRBD1 (6 bases). CDR1 is SNHLY and CDR2 is FYNNEI in the germline V gene. Trimming removed 6 bases from V and 5 bases from J, with 13 bases in between. The CDR3 covers 13 residues. For the CDR3, the DNA is TGTGCCAGCAGATTGGAGGGGGGGACTGAAGCTTTCTTT. It is translated as CASRLEGGTEAFF.

This clone was counted only a few times. The gene calls are TRBV30 and TRBJ1-2; 7 bases align to TRBD1. This CDR3 has 16 amino acids. Germline CDR1 GTSNPN, CDR2 SVGIG (reference sequence). V dropped 8 bases and J dropped 4; count of bases not matched to a gene: 19. The CDR3 nucleotides are TGTGCCGGACCCCTTCGAGGGCAGGGGGGATTCTATGGCTACACCTTC. Protein: CAGPLRGQGGFYGYTF.

The chain couples TRBV4-1 to TRBJ1-2; D is ambiguous. Deletions cut 0 bases from V and 2 bases from J, with 7 bases between. CDR3 length: 14 amino acids. The germline V gene encodes CDR1 MGHRA and CDR2 YSYEKL. CDR3 coding DNA: TGCGCCAGCAGCCAAGATCCGGAGAACTATGGCTACACCTTC. Translated: CASSQDPENYGYTF.

The rearrangement links TRBV3-1 (or the pseudogene TRBV3-2) to TRBJ1-4; D uncertain. This CDR3 comprises 13 residues. Per germline, CDR1 LGHDT and CDR2 YNNKEL (reference sequence). V lost 2 bases and J 8 bases, leaving 9 bases between the germline ends. The CDR3: CASSQLDGEKLFF. As DNA, the CDR3 is TGTGCCAGCAGCCAATTAGACGGGGAAAAACTGTTTTTT.

This clone has just a few counts. This chain uses TRBV7-3 with TRBJ1-1, with D unclear. CDR1 is SGHTA, CDR2 FQGTGA, per germline. The V and J ends lost 5 bases and 11 bases respectively, with 18 bases between them. The CDR3 runs 13 residues. CDR3 sequence reads: CASSLERNGKAFF. In DNA form, the CDR3 reads TGTGCCAGCAGCCTAGAGCGAAATGGTAAGGCTTTCTTT. Combining the CDR3 with reference TRBV7-3 and TRBJ1-1 gives the whole variable domain GAGVSQTPSNKVTEKGKYVELRCDPISGHTALYWYRQSLGQGPEFLIYFQGTGAADDSGLPNDRFFAVRPEGSVSTLKIQRTERGDSAVYLCASSLERNGKAFFGQGTRLTVV.

The genes are TRBV11-2 and TRBJ2-2, with TRBD1 as a possible D gene (6 bases). The CDR3 is 15 amino acids. CDR1 is SGHAT, CDR2 FQNNGV, per germline. V was cut by 4 bases and J by 2 bases, with 11 bases left in between. The CDR3 DNA is TGTGCCAGCAGCTCTCAGGGGTACAACACCGGGGAGCTGTTTTTT. Its protein product is CASSSQGYNTGELFF.

This clone has only one observation. This rearrangement joins TRBV6-5 to TRBJ1-6, with D possibly TRBD1 on 6 matching bases. The V and J ends lost 6 bases and 14 bases respectively, with 17 bases between them. The CDR3 runs 13 residues. Looked up from germline, CDR1 is MNHEY and CDR2 is SVGAGI. CDR3 sequence (DNA): TGTGCCAGCAGCCGGAACAGGGAGGGCACCCTCCACTTT. Translation gives CASSRNREGTLHF.

The rearrangement links TRBV29-1 to TRBJ1-2; D not resolved. V lost 6 bases to trimming and J lost 8 bases, with 13 bases between them. This CDR3 is 11 amino acids long. Germline values: CDR1 SQVTM, CDR2 ANQGSEA. The CDR3 is CSVKVDSGYTF. CDR3 DNA sequence: TGCAGCGTAAAAGTAGACTCGGGCTACACCTTC.

The gene calls are TRBV25-1 and TRBJ1-1; 8 positions match TRBD1. CDR1 is MGHDK, CDR2 SYGVNS, per germline. V lost 1 base, J lost 4 bases, and 8 bases stayed unmatched. The CDR3 contains 16 residues. The CDR3 DNA sequence: TGTGCCAGCAGTGAATTAGGACAGGGAGTCCGCACTGAAGCTTTCTTT. It specifies CASSELGQGVRTEAFF.

By share, this clone ranks as medium-sized. V and J are TRBV19 and TRBJ1-1, with D possibly matching TRBD1 (6 bases). Germline values: CDR1 LNHDA, CDR2 SQIVND (reference sequence). Deletions cut 7 bases from V and 3 bases from J, with 15 bases between. This CDR3 has 14 residues. This chain's CDR3 is CASNLQGGHTEAFF. The DNA for the CDR3 is TGTGCCAGTAACCTACAGGGTGGGCACACTGAAGCTTTCTTT.

J is TRBJ2-1 and V is TRBV7-8, with no clear D. This CDR3 is built from 15 residues. Trimming left V 3 bases short and J 4 bases short, with 13 bases between. Per the germline V gene, CDR1 is SGHVS and CDR2 is FQNEAQ. The CDR3 sequence: CASSFWRQRYNEQFF. CDR3 bases: TGTGCCAGCAGCTTTTGGCGGCAGAGGTACAATGAGCAGTTCTTC.

This clone ranks as medium-sized. The genes are TRBV9 and TRBJ1-2, with D perhaps TRBD1 (5 bases). Germline CDR1 reads SGDLS; CDR2 reads YYNGEE. Trimming left V 6 bases short and J 8 bases short, with 23 bases between. The CDR3 is 15 residues long. CDR3 bases: TGTGCCAGCAAGACCACATCCGGGGGGTTTGGCGGCTACACCTTC. This encodes CASKTTSGGFGGYTF. Based on the CDR3 plus reference TRBV9 and TRBJ1-2, the full variable domain is DSGVTQTPKHLITATGQRVTLRCSPRSGDLSVYWYQQSLDQGLQFLIQYYNGEERAKGNILERFSAQQFPDLHSELNLSSLELGDSALYFCASKTTSGGFGGYTFGSGTRLTVV.

This clone was picked up one time. The genes are TRBV5-1 and TRBJ1-4; 7 bases are shared with TRBD1. Trimming removed 1 base from V and 8 bases from J; junction bases left unmatched: 11. CDR1 and CDR2 (germline): SGHRS, YFSETQ. The CDR3 length is 16 residues. The CDR3 DNA follows: TGCGCCAGCAGCTTGACCTCGACAGGGATCGGGGAAAAACTGTTTTTT. It is translated as CASSLTSTGIGEKLFF.

The chain links TRBV3-1 (or the pseudogene TRBV3-2) to TRBJ1-5; a possible D gene is TRBD1 (6 bases). V dropped 4 bases and J dropped 6 bases, with 13 bases sitting between them. The CDR3 consists of 14 residues. Looked up from germline, CDR1 is LGHDT and CDR2 is YNNKEL (reference sequence). The CDR3 nucleotides are TGTGCCAGCAGCCCAGGGGCCCCGACTCAGCCCCAGCATTTT. Translation: CASSPGAPTQPQHF.

The chain uses TRBV10-3 and TRBJ1-1; 7 bases fit TRBD1. This CDR3 has 14 residues. Germline loops: CDR1 ENHRY, CDR2 SYGVKD. Trimming at V came to 5 bases and at J to 2 bases, leaving 5 bases not matched to a gene. DNA for the CDR3: TGTGCCATCAGTCTACAGGGGCCTAACACTGAAGCTTTCTTT. Encoded protein: CAISLQGPNTEAFF.

This rearrangement joins TRBV13 to TRBJ2-1, with D possibly being TRBD2 (5 bases). Looked up from germline, CDR1 is PRHDT and CDR2 is FYEKMQ (reference sequence). V lost 3 bases and J 0 bases, leaving 15 bases between the germline ends. This CDR3 comprises 17 residues. CDR3 residues: CASSFPGKVSSYNEQFF. In DNA, the CDR3 is TGTGCCAGCAGCTTTCCGGGAAAAGTGAGCTCCTACAATGAGCAGTTCTTC.

V is TRBV18 and J is TRBJ2-3; 9 positions agree with TRBD2. CDR1 and CDR2 (germline): KGHSH, LQKENI. The CDR3 length is 17 residues. Germline trimming cut 4 bases from V and 1 base from J; bases unmatched to any gene: 9. The DNA of the CDR3 is TGTGCCAGCTCACTGAATATAGCGGGAGCTGGCACAGATACGCAGTATTTT. It codes for CASSLNIAGAGTDTQYF.

The rearrangement uses TRBV12-5 and TRBJ2-7, with D perhaps matching TRBD2 (6 bases). Germline V gene sequence: CDR1 LGHNT, CDR2 FRNRAP. The CDR3 consists of 12 residues. V was pared by 6 bases and J by 4 bases, with 10 bases between. As DNA, the CDR3 is TGTGCTAGTGGATCCGGGGGTTACGAGCAGTACTTC. Protein product: CASGSGGYEQYF.

The rearrangement links TRBV28 to TRBJ2-7, with D possibly matching TRBD1 (6 bases). This CDR3 comprises 14 residues. CDR1 MDHEN and CDR2 SYDVKM come from the germline V gene. Trimming left V 3 bases short and J 6 bases short, with 15 bases between. The DNA for the CDR3 is TGTGCCAGCAGTTTGTCAGGGGTGCTTCTCGAGCAGTACTTC. Translating it yields CASSLSGVLLEQYF. Full variable domain (missing parts from reference TRBV28 and TRBJ2-7): DVKVTQSSRYLVKRTGEKVFLECVQDMDHENMFWYRQDPGLGLRLIYFSYDVKMKEKGDIPEGYSVSREKKERFSLILESASTNQTSMYLCASSLSGVLLEQYFGPGTRLTVT.

The chain has TRBV11-2 and TRBJ1-2; D remains ambiguous. The length of the CDR3 is 15 residues. Trimming removed 5 bases from V and 4 bases from J, with 17 bases in between. The germline gives CDR1 SGHAT, CDR2 FQNNGV. The CDR3 nucleotides read TGTGCCAGCAGCCCCACCGTCACAGCTCTCTATGGCTACACCTTC. Amino acid sequence: CASSPTVTALYGYTF.

J is TRBJ2-7 and V is TRBV29-1; 9 bases are a match to TRBD1. V trimming: 3 bases; J trimming: 4 bases; junction bases outside the gene matches: 4. CDR1 and CDR2 from the germline V gene are SQVTM and ANQGSEA. The CDR3 totals 13 residues. The CDR3 DNA sequence: TGCAGCGTTGAGCGGGGACAGGGTTACGAGCAGTACTTC. This encodes CSVERGQGYEQYF.

The J gene is TRBJ2-1, the V gene TRBV19; 10 bases are a match to TRBD2. This CDR3 comprises 16 residues. V lost 6 bases and J lost 1; bases outside the gene matches: 6. Germline loops: CDR1 LNHDA, CDR2 SQIVND (reference sequence). The CDR3: CASRYSGGKSYNEQFF. CDR3 coding DNA: TGTGCCAGTAGATATAGCGGGGGGAAATCCTACAATGAGCAGTTCTTC. The variable domain in full, with the rest retrieved from reference TRBV19 and TRBJ2-1, is DGGITQSPKYLFRKEGQNVTLSCEQNLNHDAMYWYRQDPGQGLRLIYYSQIVNDFQKGDIAEGYSVSREKKESFPLTVTSAQKNPTAFYLCASRYSGGKSYNEQFFGPGTRLTVL.

This chain connects TRBV7-9 to TRBJ1-3; 9 bases agree with TRBD1. From germline, CDR1 is SEHNR and CDR2 FQNEAQ (reference sequence). V lost 4 bases to trimming and J lost 3 bases; unmatched junction nucleotides: 7. The CDR3 runs 16 residues. Written as DNA, the CDR3 is TGTGCCAGCAGCTCGGAACAGGGGGCGGATGGAAACACCATATATTTT. It specifies CASSSEQGADGNTIYF.

The gene calls are TRBV7-2 and TRBJ2-7; a possible D gene is TRBD1 (5 bases). Germline V CDR1 and CDR2: SGHTA, FQGNSA. The CDR3 length is 14 residues. Trimming cost V 6 bases and J 3 bases, with 15 bases left between them. The CDR3 sequence is CASSRQSPDYEQYF. The CDR3 nucleotides read TGTGCCAGCAGTCGACAGTCACCCGACTACGAGCAGTACTTC.